Presented here are 20 T cell receptor beta chains from one specimen sequenced in a study of cytomegalovirus exposure and HLA in healthy donors. The PCR was carried out with 60 Vbeta primers and 13 Jbeta primers. Profiled with immunoSEQ multiplex PCR; TCRdb holds only in-frame clones, not every one. The sample holds tens of thousands of clones; less than 80% are singletons and the top ten take 20% to 25%. Sequencing was performed on PBMCs. These receptors all come from a woman aged 45-65 years in good health and CMV-seropositive.

This sequence joins TRBV18 and TRBJ1-3; possibly TRBD1 for D (5 bases). The CDR3 length is 15 residues. Trimming shortened V by 1 base and J by 5 bases, and 12 bases separated the two germline ends. Germline CDR1 and CDR2: KGHSH and LQKENI. CDR3 amino acids: CASSPRDSHRNTIYF. CDR3 coding DNA: TGTGCCAGCTCACCACGAGACAGCCATAGAAACACCATATATTTT. Based on the CDR3 plus reference TRBV18 and TRBJ1-3, the full variable domain is NAGVMQNPRHLVRRRGQEARLRCSPMKGHSHVYWYRQLPEEGLKFMVYLQKENIIDESGMPKERFSAEFPKEGPSILRIQQVVRGDSAAYFCASSPRDSHRNTIYFGEGSWLTVV.

This chain uses TRBV9 with TRBJ2-2; 7 nucleotides align to TRBD2. The germline gives CDR1 SGDLS, CDR2 YYNGEE. Unmatched junction bases numbered 6, after V lost 4 bases and J lost 6 bases. There are 14 residues in the CDR3. The CDR3 nucleotides are TGTGCCAGCAGCACCGGACTAGGGCCCGGGGAGCTGTTTTTT. It specifies CASSTGLGPGELFF.

This clone was counted only a few times. The chain carries TRBV19 and TRBJ1-1, with D tentatively TRBD1 (5 bases). Germline loops: CDR1 LNHDA, CDR2 SQIVND (reference sequence). V shed 6 bases and J shed 0 bases, with 11 bases lying between them. There are 14 residues in the CDR3. The chain's CDR3 is CASRTGGMNTEAFF. CDR3 sequence (DNA): TGTGCCAGTAGGACGGGGGGGATGAACACTGAAGCTTTCTTT.

The V call is TRBV6-6, the J call TRBJ1-1; D not certain. V shed 1 base and J shed 8 bases, with 11 bases lying between them. Germline values: CDR1 MNHNY, CDR2 SVGAGI (reference sequence). This CDR3 spans 13 amino acids. CDR3 DNA: TGTGCCAGCAGTTACTTCTCCGAGCTGGAAGCTTTCTTT. Amino acids: CASSYFSELEAFF.

The chain is built from TRBV27 and TRBJ1-2, with D tentatively TRBD1 (6 bases). This CDR3 contains 13 residues. The V gene lost 3 bases and the J gene lost 4 bases, with 9 bases spanning the gap. The germline gives CDR1 MNHEY, CDR2 SMNVEV (reference sequence). CDR3: CASSFSGAYGYTF. CDR3 bases: TGTGCCAGCAGTTTCTCAGGGGCCTATGGCTACACCTTC.

This clone was recorded once. This rearrangement joins TRBV7-3 to TRBJ2-2; unclear D gene. Trimming removed 1 base at V and 7 bases at J, with 4 bases between. Germline-derived CDR1 and CDR2 are SGHTA and FQGTGA. The CDR3 sequence is 12 residues long. The CDR3 sequence is CASSLISGELFF. DNA of the CDR3: TGTGCCAGCAGCTTAATCAGCGGGGAGCTGTTTTTT.

This rearrangement joins TRBV13 to TRBJ2-7; D perhaps matches TRBD1 (5 bases). The V end lost 3 bases, the J end lost 6 bases, and 15 bases lay between the germline ends. Germline CDR1 PRHDT, CDR2 FYEKMQ (reference sequence). CDR3 length equals 14 residues. Here the CDR3 reads CASSFSRALSEQYF. As DNA, the CDR3 is TGTGCCAGCAGCTTCAGCAGGGCCCTGAGCGAGCAGTACTTC.

The genes are TRBV30 and TRBJ2-5; 7 positions match TRBD1. The J call may be wrong; the DNA end is better matched by TRBJ2-7. CDR3 length: 16 residues. From germline, CDR1 is GTSNPN and CDR2 SVGIG (reference sequence). Written as DNA, the CDR3 is TGTGCCTGGCCTAAAAAGAGGGACAGATACTCCTACGAGCAGTACTTC. It codes for CAWPKKRDRYSYEQYF.

A few counts support this clone. The CDR3 loop reads CASSLDPETGNTGELFF. CDR3 sequence (DNA): TGTGCCAGCAGCTTAGATCCCGAAACCGGGAACACCGGGGAGCTGTTTTTT. This chain connects TRBV11-2 to TRBJ2-2, with D unclear. This CDR3 comprises 17 residues. Trimming removed 0 bases at V and 1 base at J, with 12 bases between. Germline values: CDR1 SGHAT, CDR2 FQNNGV.

The chain employs TRBV14 and TRBJ2-7; 8 positions agree with TRBD1. This CDR3 spans 19 amino acids. From germline, CDR1 is SGHDN and CDR2 FVKESK. Germline trimming cut 3 bases from V and 0 bases from J; bases unmatched to any gene: 16. CDR3 sequence: CASSQFPGGQVESSYEQYF. The CDR3 DNA follows: TGTGCCAGCAGCCAGTTTCCCGGGGGACAGGTGGAAAGCTCCTACGAGCAGTACTTC.

The chain is built from TRBV5-6 and TRBJ2-7; 11 nucleotides match TRBD2. The V segment lost 4 bases and the J segment 2 bases; nucleotides outside the gene matches: 2. The germline V gene has CDR1 SGHDT and CDR2 YYEEEE. This CDR3 spans 14 amino acids. Written as DNA, the CDR3 is TGTGCCAGCAGCCTTAGCGGGGGGGCCTACGAGCAGTACTTC. Protein product: CASSLSGGAYEQYF.

This clone was detected only once. This chain connects TRBV30 to TRBJ1-3; D is perhaps TRBD1 (5 bases). This CDR3 comprises 14 residues. Germline V CDR1 and CDR2: GTSNPN, SVGIG (reference sequence). Trimming took 4 bases from V and 2 from J, leaving 12 bases between them. The CDR3 loop is CAWTGTYTGNTIYF. CDR3 in DNA: TGTGCCTGGACGGGGACTTACACTGGAAACACCATATATTTT.

In DNA, the CDR3 is TGTGCCAGCAGGGAGACAGCTATGAACACTGAAGCTTTCTTT. This gives the protein CASRETAMNTEAFF. V is TRBV6-4 and J is TRBJ1-1; D is possibly TRBD1 (5 bases). Germline CDR1 MRHNA, CDR2 SNTAGT. This CDR3 has 14 residues. V lost 6 bases to trimming and J lost 0 bases, with 11 bases between them.

This clone was observed a handful of times. V usage is TRBV7-7 and J usage is TRBJ2-1; possible D gene TRBD1, 5 bases. The CDR3 runs 15 residues. Germline loops: CDR1 SSHAT, CDR2 FNYEAQ (reference sequence). Between the trimmed V and J ends, which lost 2 bases and 2 bases, there was a span of 10 bases. For the CDR3, the DNA is TGTGCCAGCAGCTTAAAGGGGTCCCCCTACAATGAGCAGTTCTTC. This encodes CASSLKGSPYNEQFF.

The V gene is TRBV25-1, the J gene TRBJ2-5; D may be TRBD1 (6 bases). This CDR3 comprises 15 residues. Trimming pared 3 bases from V and 2 bases from J, leaving 13 bases between. Germline V gives CDR1 MGHDK, CDR2 SYGVNS. CDR3 nucleotides: TGTGCCAGCAGTGATACAGGGTTGGGGCAAGAGACCCAGTACTTC. Translation gives CASSDTGLGQETQYF.

The chain combines TRBV5-6 with TRBJ1-2, with D possibly matching TRBD1 (6 bases). The length of the CDR3 is 14 residues. Trimming left V 0 bases short and J 14 bases short, with 20 bases between. CDR1 and CDR2 (germline): SGHDT, YYEEEE. In DNA form, the CDR3 reads TGTGCCAGCAGCTTGGGTTTCGAGGGACACCCGTGGACCTTC. Translating it yields CASSLGFEGHPWTF.

This clone occurred many times. This chain uses TRBV2 with TRBJ2-1, with D uncertain. CDR1 and CDR2 from the germline V gene are SNHLY and FYNNEI. The CDR3 runs to 13 residues. V lost 2 bases and J lost 2, with 4 bases in between. The CDR3 DNA follows: TGTGCCAGCAGTGAACAGACCTACAATGAGCAGTTCTTC. Amino acid sequence: CASSEQTYNEQFF.

A few counts support this clone. V usage is TRBV10-1 and J usage is TRBJ1-1, with 12 nucleotides matching TRBD1. Germline lookup yields CDR1 WNHNN and CDR2 SYGVQD (reference sequence). The CDR3 is 14 residues long. With V trimmed by 6 bases and J by 5 bases, 4 bases remained unmatched. The DNA of the CDR3 is TGCGCCAGCAGGGGGACAGGGGGCTGGACTGAAGCTTTCTTT. Its translation: CASRGTGGWTEAFF.

This chain connects TRBV10-3 to TRBJ1-6; 7 positions agree with TRBD1. The CDR3 extends over 16 amino acids. V trimming: 4 bases; J trimming: 9 bases; junction bases outside the gene matches: 12. Germline V gives CDR1 ENHRY, CDR2 SYGVKD. The CDR3 loop is CAISGTGGPRASPLHF. The CDR3 region has the DNA TGTGCCATCAGTGGGACAGGAGGCCCCCGGGCTTCACCCCTCCACTTT.

This clone was seen a handful of times. V and J are TRBV11-3 and TRBJ2-2; no definite D call. V shed 0 bases and J shed 4 bases, with 12 bases lying between them. The CDR3 consists of 16 residues. Germline-derived CDR1 and CDR2 are SGHNT and YENEEA. CDR3 sequence reads: CASSLDILLSTGELFF. The CDR3, as DNA: TGTGCCAGCAGCTTAGACATCCTACTAAGCACCGGGGAGCTGTTTTTT.